Presented here are 32 T cell receptor beta chains from one specimen sequenced in a study of regulatory and conventional T cells in RAG deficiency. Generated by immunoSEQ multiplex PCR, the TCRdb table keeps only in-frame clones and is missing some. The data show 24,000 or so clones, 90% to 95% seen once. Blood CD4+ CD25-low CD127-high conventional T cells supplied the genomic DNA template. In addition, the sample was reused for a study of regulatory T cells. Turning to that study: Primers: 52 TRBV forward and 13 TRBJ reverse.

Sequencing input: CD4+ T cells sorted from blood. The source of these receptors is a human donor in good health.

The chain recombines TRBV28 with TRBJ1-3; the D gene is possibly TRBD1 (5 bases). CDR1 MDHEN and CDR2 SYDVKM come from the germline V gene. V lost 6 bases and J 0 bases, leaving 12 bases between the germline ends. This CDR3 is built from 15 residues. The CDR3 sequence: CASSLGTSSGNTIYF. The CDR3, as DNA: TGTGCCAGCAGCCTAGGGACTAGCTCTGGAAACACCATATATTTT.

The J gene is TRBJ2-7, the V gene TRBV19; TRBD2 aligns across 12 bases. Germline V CDR1 and CDR2: LNHDA, SQIVND (reference sequence). V was pared by 6 bases and J by 2 bases, with 5 bases of the junction left unmatched. This CDR3 region has 15 residues. This chain's CDR3 is CASRDLAGGPYEQYF. The CDR3, as DNA: TGTGCCAGTAGAGACCTAGCGGGAGGGCCCTACGAGCAGTACTTC. Full variable domain (rest looked up from reference TRBV19 and TRBJ2-7): DGGITQSPKYLFRKEGQNVTLSCEQNLNHDAMYWYRQDPGQGLRLIYYSQIVNDFQKGDIAEGYSVSREKKESFPLTVTSAQKNPTAFYLCASRDLAGGPYEQYFGPGTRLTVT.

The chain joins TRBV6-6 to TRBJ1-2; D gene uncertain. Germline CDR1 MNHNY, CDR2 SVGAGI (reference sequence). V shed 6 bases and J shed 4 bases, with 18 bases lying between them. This CDR3 comprises 15 residues. CDR3 amino acids: CASSSRAGNSYGYTF. As DNA, the CDR3 is TGTGCCAGCAGCAGTAGGGCGGGGAATAGCTATGGCTACACCTTC.

The chain uses TRBV11-3 and TRBJ2-1; 16 bases map to TRBD2. The CDR3 covers 17 residues. Germline V gene lookup returns CDR1 SGHNT and CDR2 YENEEA. J was trimmed by 7 bases and V by 0 bases; bases with no gene match: 3. In DNA, the CDR3 is TGTGCCAGCAGCTTAGATATGGGACTAGCGGGAGGGAATGAGCAGTTCTTC. This sequence encodes CASSLDMGLAGGNEQFF. Full variable domain (outside the CDR3, taken from reference TRBV11-3 and TRBJ2-1): EAGVVQSPRYKIIEKKQPVAFWCNPISGHNTLYWYLQNLGQGPELLIRYENEEAVDDSQLPKDRFSAERLKGVDSTLKIQPAELGDSAVYLCASSLDMGLAGGNEQFFGPGTRLTVL.

This clone came up once. The gene calls are TRBV19 and TRBJ1-2; D is ambiguous. This CDR3 has 12 residues. V lost 3 bases, J lost 8 bases, and 10 bases lay in between. Germline CDR1 and CDR2: LNHDA and SQIVND (reference sequence). CDR3 in amino acids: CASSILAGGYTF. CDR3 nucleotide sequence: TGTGCCAGTAGTATCTTAGCTGGCGGCTACACCTTC.

The chain combines TRBV25-1 with TRBJ2-2; 7 positions match TRBD1. This CDR3 has 18 amino acids. With V trimmed by 6 bases and J by 2 bases, 15 bases remained unmatched. CDR1 is MGHDK and CDR2 is SYGVNS in the germline V gene. DNA for the CDR3: TGTGCCAGCAGGTCCCGCCCGGGACAGACGCCAAACACCGGGGAGCTGTTTTTT. Residues: CASRSRPGQTPNTGELFF.

This clone was seen a single time. The chain employs TRBV10-2 and TRBJ2-7; D not certain. This CDR3 spans 15 amino acids. Germline V gives CDR1 WSHSY, CDR2 SAAADI. Trimming left V 3 bases short and J 3 bases short, with 15 bases between. The CDR3 region has the DNA TGCGCCAGCAGTGACGGGCTAGTGCTCCACTACGAGCAGTACTTC. Protein product: CASSDGLVLHYEQYF.

This chain connects TRBV11-2 to TRBJ2-1; 11 nucleotides line up with TRBD2. Germline V CDR1 and CDR2: SGHAT, FQNNGV. The length of the CDR3 is 16 residues. The J segment lost 2 bases and the V segment lost 5 bases, leaving 5 bases of the junction unmatched. CDR3 nucleotides: TGTGCCAGCAGCGGGCTAGCGGGGGGCACCTACAATGAGCAGTTCTTC. It codes for CASSGLAGGTYNEQFF.

The chain carries TRBV4-1 and TRBJ2-1, with D maybe TRBD1 (6 bases). The germline V and J ends were trimmed by 4 bases and 4 bases, with 14 bases remaining between them. The V gene's germline CDR1 is MGHRA and CDR2 YSYEKL. This CDR3 has 15 amino acids. The CDR3 DNA is TGCGCCAGCAGCCGAACCTCCGGGACATACAATGAGCAGTTCTTC. Amino acid sequence: CASSRTSGTYNEQFF.

The chain carries TRBV5-8 and TRBJ2-7; TRBD2 matches 7 bases. The CDR3 consists of 15 residues. Unmatched junction bases numbered 9, after V lost 1 base and J lost 5 bases. Germline V gene lookup returns CDR1 SGHTS and CDR2 YDEGEE. CDR3 bases: TGTGCCAGCAGCTTGAGAGGGAGGGCCGTCGACGAGCAGTACTTC. Residues: CASSLRGRAVDEQYF.

The chain carries TRBV18 and TRBJ2-7, with D possibly matching TRBD1 (6 bases). This CDR3 is built from 14 residues. The germline V gene encodes CDR1 KGHSH and CDR2 LQKENI. V gave up 4 bases and J gave up 4 bases, with 14 bases separating them. The CDR3 is CASSLSGTPYEQYF. DNA for the CDR3: TGTGCCAGCTCACTCTCCGGGACACCTTACGAGCAGTACTTC. Full variable domain (missing parts from reference TRBV18 and TRBJ2-7): NAGVMQNPRHLVRRRGQEARLRCSPMKGHSHVYWYRQLPEEGLKFMVYLQKENIIDESGMPKERFSAEFPKEGPSILRIQQVVRGDSAAYFCASSLSGTPYEQYFGPGTRLTVT.

The V call is TRBV7-2, the J call TRBJ2-1; 9 bases are shared with TRBD2. CDR1 and CDR2 (germline): SGHTA, FQGNSA. The CDR3 is 13 amino acids. The V segment lost 7 bases and the J segment 8 bases; nucleotides outside the gene matches: 6. CDR3 bases: TGTGCCAGCACCCGTAGCGGGAGCTATGAGCAGTTCTTC. Its protein is CASTRSGSYEQFF.

The V gene is TRBV19, the J gene TRBJ2-7, with D perhaps TRBD1 (6 bases). CDR3 length: 15 amino acids. V was pared by 4 bases and J by 4 bases, with 17 bases between. Germline values: CDR1 LNHDA, CDR2 SQIVND (reference sequence). CDR3 region: CASSRNRDTGYEQYF. CDR3 DNA: TGTGCCAGTAGTAGAAACCGGGACACGGGGTACGAGCAGTACTTC.

This rearrangement joins TRBV5-6 to TRBJ1-1; D is perhaps TRBD1 (6 bases). CDR3 size: 14 residues. V was shortened by 4 bases and J by 7 bases, with 17 bases between the two germline ends. Germline V lookup: CDR1 SGHDT, CDR2 YYEEEE. The CDR3 nucleotides are TGTGCCAGCAGCCAAGGGGGGGCGCGGCATGAAGCTTTCTTT. This sequence encodes CASSQGGARHEAFF.

This chain joins TRBV6-5 and TRBJ2-7; no definite D call. Trimming shortened V by 4 bases and J by 3 bases, and 16 bases separated the two germline ends. The CDR3 consists of 15 residues. The germline CDR1 and CDR2 sequences are MNHEY and SVGAGI. CDR3 nucleotides: TGTGCCAGCAGTTTTGATGTGAGCTCCTACTACGAGCAGTACTTC. Translated: CASSFDVSSYYEQYF.

The chain combines TRBV28 with TRBJ1-2; 7 bases map to TRBD1. Germline V gene data show CDR1 as MDHEN and CDR2 as SYDVKM. With V trimmed by 3 bases and J by 6 bases, 1 base remained unmatched. This CDR3 contains 12 residues. This CDR3 is CASSLTGNGYTF. The CDR3 nucleotides are TGTGCCAGCAGTTTGACAGGGAATGGCTACACCTTC.

V and J are TRBV4-1 and TRBJ2-4; 8 positions match TRBD2. Trimming at V came to 1 base and at J to 0 bases, leaving 14 bases not matched to a gene. CDR1 is MGHRA and CDR2 is YSYEKL in the germline V gene. This CDR3 contains 20 residues. The CDR3 spells CASSQGTPSGFALAKNIQYF. The CDR3, as DNA: TGCGCCAGCAGCCAAGGTACCCCTAGCGGGTTCGCGCTAGCCAAAAACATTCAGTACTTC.

The rearrangement links TRBV21-1 to TRBJ1-6; the table's D call of TRBD1 was not tested on the DNA. TRBV21-1 is listed as a pseudogene. This CDR3 is 14 amino acids long. In DNA, the CDR3 is TGTGCCAGCAGCACCAGGGATTATAATTCACCCCTCCACTTT. Encoded protein: CASSTRDYNSPLHF.

The CDR3 nucleotides are TGTGCCAGCAGCGCCCGGGACGAACAAAAACTGTTTTTT. It specifies CASSARDEQKLFF. V and J are TRBV11-2 and TRBJ1-4; D perhaps matches TRBD1 (5 bases). CDR3 length: 13 amino acids. Germline V lookup: CDR1 SGHAT, CDR2 FQNNGV. V was clipped by 5 bases and J by 9 bases, with 13 bases between them.

The chain links TRBV5-6 to TRBJ1-4, with 8 bases aligning to TRBD1. V was clipped by 2 bases and J by 7 bases; unmatched bases: 4. CDR1 is SGHDT, CDR2 YYEEEE, per germline. The CDR3 has 14 residues. For the CDR3, the DNA is TGTGCCAGCAGCTTCGGAGACAGGGGTGAAAAACTGTTTTTT. Its translation: CASSFGDRGEKLFF.

The chain employs TRBV7-3 and TRBJ2-1, with TRBD2 as a possible D gene (6 bases). Germline V gene lookup returns CDR1 SGHTA and CDR2 FQGTGA. Trimming removed 2 bases from V and 0 bases from J, with 8 bases in between. The CDR3 loop spans 15 amino acids. The CDR3 region is CASSLGGGSYNEQFF. The CDR3 nucleotides are TGTGCCAGCAGCTTAGGGGGAGGCTCCTACAATGAGCAGTTCTTC.

This clone was seen just once. The rearrangement links TRBV5-4 to TRBJ2-7, with D possibly being TRBD1 (7 bases). Germline CDR1 SGHNT, CDR2 YYREEE (reference sequence). The CDR3 runs 13 residues. Trimming left V 0 bases short and J 6 bases short, with 10 bases between. For the CDR3, the DNA is TGTGCCAGCAGCTTGGACAGGGGAGGCGAGCAGTACTTC. Translated, it gives CASSLDRGGEQYF.

The rearrangement links TRBV18 to TRBJ2-7; 7 bases align to TRBD1. CDR3 size: 14 residues. CDR1 is KGHSH and CDR2 is LQKENI in the germline V gene. V gave up 5 bases and J gave up 0 bases; unmatched junction bases: 4. DNA for the CDR3: TGTGCCAGCTCAGCGGACAGGAGCTCCTACGAGCAGTACTTC. Its protein product is CASSADRSSYEQYF.

The chain joins TRBV4-1 to TRBJ2-7; 9 nucleotides agree with TRBD1. J lost 2 bases, V lost 3 bases, and 11 bases had no gene match. The germline gives CDR1 MGHRA, CDR2 YSYEKL. The CDR3 sequence is 17 residues long. The chain's CDR3 is CASSQDSGTGIPYEQYF. The CDR3 region has the DNA TGCGCCAGCAGCCAGGATTCCGGGACAGGGATCCCCTACGAGCAGTACTTC.

The chain carries TRBV6-5 and TRBJ2-7; TRBD1 matches at 7 bases. This CDR3 is 13 amino acids long. The ends lost 6 bases at V and 3 bases at J; junction bases unmatched: 5. CDR1 and CDR2 from the germline V gene are MNHEY and SVGAGI. This CDR3 is CASRNRGGYEQYF. For the CDR3, the DNA is TGTGCCAGCAGAAACAGGGGTGGCTACGAGCAGTACTTC.

V usage is TRBV18 and J usage is TRBJ2-1; the match to TRBD1 covers 11 bases. This CDR3 is built from 16 residues. V lost 0 bases, J lost 9 bases, and 7 bases stayed unmatched. CDR1 is KGHSH and CDR2 is LQKENI in the germline V gene. The chain's CDR3 is CASSPPGTGGSGEQFF. The CDR3, as DNA: TGTGCCAGCTCACCACCCGGGACAGGGGGATCGGGTGAGCAGTTCTTC.

The chain carries TRBV2 and TRBJ2-1; 10 positions agree with TRBD2. V trimming: 7 bases; J trimming: 6 bases; junction bases outside the gene matches: 9. This CDR3 is 15 amino acids long. From germline, CDR1 is SNHLY and CDR2 FYNNEI. The DNA for the CDR3 is TGTGCCAGCATCTGGGCGGCTAGCGGGGGCAATGAGCAGTTCTTC. Translated: CASIWAASGGNEQFF.

In its sample, this clone was seen once. The chain has TRBV2 and TRBJ2-3, with 9 bases matching TRBD1. Germline-derived CDR1 and CDR2 are SNHLY and FYNNEI. V dropped 6 bases and J dropped 3; count of bases not matched to a gene: 10. This CDR3 region has 16 residues. The CDR3 reads CASSPPSGQGTDTQYF. The CDR3 DNA reads as TGTGCCAGCAGCCCTCCATCGGGACAGGGTACAGATACGCAGTATTTT.

V gene TRBV30 combines with J gene TRBJ1-4, with 8 bases lining up with TRBD1. J gave up 7 bases and V 3 bases, and 7 bases lay outside the gene matches. Germline V gene sequence: CDR1 GTSNPN, CDR2 SVGIG (reference sequence). There are 14 residues in the CDR3. The CDR3 sequence is CAWSQGAIGEKLFF. For the CDR3, the DNA is TGTGCCTGGAGCCAGGGGGCAATTGGTGAAAAACTGTTTTTT. The full variable domain, in which reference TRBV30 and TRBJ1-4 provide the parts outside the CDR3, is SQTIHQWPATLVQPVGSPLSLECTVEGTSNPNLYWYRQAAGRGLQLLFYSVGIGQISSEVPQNLSASRPQDRQFILSSKKLLLSDSGFYLCAWSQGAIGEKLFFGSGTQLSVL.

This chain uses TRBV19 with TRBJ1-5; D not certain. The length of the CDR3 is 13 residues. Germline CDR1 is LNHDA and CDR2 is SQIVND (reference sequence). Trimming left V 4 bases short and J 2 bases short, with 6 bases between. Here the CDR3 DNA reads TGTGCCAGTAGTAGAGAGGGCAATCAGCCCCAGCATTTT. It is translated as CASSREGNQPQHF.

CDR3 DNA sequence: TGTGCCAGCAGCTTCAGAAGCTACACAGATACGCAGTATTTT. This codes for CASSFRSYTDTQYF. V gene TRBV5-4 combines with J gene TRBJ2-3; D unresolved. The length of the CDR3 is 14 residues. Trimming cost V 2 bases and J 2 bases, with 9 bases left between them. The germline V gene has CDR1 SGHNT and CDR2 YYREEE (reference sequence).

This chain joins TRBV27 and TRBJ2-1, with no clear D. The CDR3 has 12 residues. Germline V gene sequence: CDR1 MNHEY, CDR2 SMNVEV (reference sequence). V lost 3 bases, J lost 2 bases, and 2 bases lay in between. Here the CDR3 DNA reads TGTGCCAGCAGTTTTGCCTACAATGAGCAGTTCTTC. Translation gives CASSFAYNEQFF.